These 10 T cell receptor beta chains originate from one sample sequenced in a study of T cell changes during pregnancy in multiple sclerosis. Sequencing used immunoSEQ multiplex PCR; TCRdb keeps in-frame clones, though not all of them. The sample comprises tens of thousands of clones, almost 95% of which are singletons, and around 2% rests with the top ten. The sample here was peripheral blood, taken in the third trimester of pregnancy. The origin of the receptors is a female donor in good health, enrolled as a control in a pregnancy study.

The rearrangement uses TRBV6-6 and TRBJ1-2; 7 nucleotides match TRBD1. In germline, CDR1 is MNHNY, CDR2 SVGAGI (reference sequence). CDR3 length: 14 amino acids. The V gene end was trimmed by 5 bases and the J gene end by 4 bases; junction bases not matched to a gene: 7. The CDR3 sequence: CASSLSTGVYGYTF. The DNA of the CDR3 is TGTGCCAGCAGTCTCTCTACAGGGGTCTATGGCTACACCTTC.

The rearrangement links TRBV5-1 to TRBJ2-1; TRBD1 matches at 9 bases. The CDR3 runs to 15 residues. The V segment lost 4 bases and the J segment 4 bases; nucleotides outside the gene matches: 6. Per germline, CDR1 SGHRS and CDR2 YFSETQ. The CDR3 nucleotides are TGCGCCAGCAGCGTGGGGGGACAGGGATACAATGAGCAGTTCTTC. Residues: CASSVGGQGYNEQFF.

The gene calls are TRBV19 and TRBJ1-5; perhaps TRBD1 as D (5 bases). The CDR3 contains 17 residues. Germline loops: CDR1 LNHDA, CDR2 SQIVND (reference sequence). V was clipped by 3 bases and J by 0 bases, with 15 bases between them. This chain's CDR3 is CASSIYQGADSNQPQHF. The CDR3 DNA sequence: TGTGCCAGTAGTATTTATCAGGGCGCGGATAGCAATCAGCCCCAGCATTTT. Supplemented by reference TRBV19 and TRBJ1-5, the full variable domain reads DGGITQSPKYLFRKEGQNVTLSCEQNLNHDAMYWYRQDPGQGLRLIYYSQIVNDFQKGDIAEGYSVSREKKESFPLTVTSAQKNPTAFYLCASSIYQGADSNQPQHFGDGTRLSIL.

This clone appeared a single time. The CDR3 DNA follows: TGTGCCAGCAGTCTAGAGAGTGGTTCTACTGAAAAACTGTTTTTT. This gives the protein CASSLESGSTEKLFF. The chain recombines TRBV28 with TRBJ1-4; D is ambiguous. V gave up 5 bases and J gave up 7 bases, with 17 bases separating them. This CDR3 is built from 15 residues. Germline V gene sequence: CDR1 MDHEN, CDR2 SYDVKM.

V usage is TRBV11-2 and J usage is TRBJ2-2; D possibly corresponds to TRBD1 (5 bases). V was clipped by 10 bases and J by 4 bases, with 16 bases between them. CDR1 SGHAT and CDR2 FQNNGV come from the germline V gene. The CDR3 spans 14 residues. The CDR3: CATRTAGRTGELFF. DNA for the CDR3: TGTGCCACCCGTACGGCAGGGCGCACCGGGGAGCTGTTTTTT.

The chain recombines TRBV15 with TRBJ2-1; unclear D gene. CDR1 and CDR2 (germline): LNHNV, YYDKDF (reference sequence). V shed 1 base and J shed 0 bases, with 10 bases lying between them. The CDR3 is 16 amino acids. The CDR3 protein is CATSRVRSGSYNEQFF. CDR3 DNA sequence: TGTGCCACCAGCAGAGTCCGGTCCGGCTCCTACAATGAGCAGTTCTTC.

This rearrangement joins TRBV18 to TRBJ2-5, with no clear D. Germline assignment: CDR1 KGHSH and CDR2 LQKENI. V shed 5 bases and J shed 5 bases, with 9 bases lying between them. This CDR3 has 12 residues. DNA for the CDR3: TGTGCCAGCTCAGGTTCGAGGGAGACCCAGTACTTC. This codes for CASSGSRETQYF.

This clone showed up just a few times. The genes are TRBV30 and TRBJ1-1; 7 nucleotides agree with TRBD1. Germline CDR1 GTSNPN, CDR2 SVGIG (reference sequence). CDR3 length: 17 amino acids. With 3 bases clipped from V and 5 bases from J, the junction kept 18 bases outside the gene matches. The CDR3 protein is CAWSHRGWVSGRTEAFF. Here the CDR3 DNA reads TGTGCCTGGAGCCACAGGGGTTGGGTAAGTGGGAGAACTGAAGCTTTCTTT.

The table lists this clone with a count of one. The V call is TRBV28, the J call TRBJ2-7, with 12 positions matching TRBD2. This CDR3 is built from 16 residues. V dropped 2 bases and J dropped 4; count of bases not matched to a gene: 6. CDR1 and CDR2 (germline): MDHEN, SYDVKM. The CDR3 sequence: CASSLSASGRAYEQYF. The CDR3 bases are TGTGCCAGCAGTTTAAGTGCTAGCGGGAGGGCGTACGAGCAGTACTTC. Full variable domain (outside the CDR3, taken from reference TRBV28 and TRBJ2-7): DVKVTQSSRYLVKRTGEKVFLECVQDMDHENMFWYRQDPGLGLRLIYFSYDVKMKEKGDIPEGYSVSREKKERFSLILESASTNQTSMYLCASSLSASGRAYEQYFGPGTRLTVT.

J is TRBJ2-7 and V is TRBV7-3; 9 bases map to TRBD2. The CDR3 spans 15 residues. The V gene's germline CDR1 is SGHTA and CDR2 FQGTGA. J was trimmed by 4 bases and V by 2 bases; bases with no gene match: 6. The CDR3 bases are TGTGCCAGCAGCTTAGATGGAGCGGGGGGATACGAGCAGTACTTC. Encoded protein: CASSLDGAGGYEQYF.